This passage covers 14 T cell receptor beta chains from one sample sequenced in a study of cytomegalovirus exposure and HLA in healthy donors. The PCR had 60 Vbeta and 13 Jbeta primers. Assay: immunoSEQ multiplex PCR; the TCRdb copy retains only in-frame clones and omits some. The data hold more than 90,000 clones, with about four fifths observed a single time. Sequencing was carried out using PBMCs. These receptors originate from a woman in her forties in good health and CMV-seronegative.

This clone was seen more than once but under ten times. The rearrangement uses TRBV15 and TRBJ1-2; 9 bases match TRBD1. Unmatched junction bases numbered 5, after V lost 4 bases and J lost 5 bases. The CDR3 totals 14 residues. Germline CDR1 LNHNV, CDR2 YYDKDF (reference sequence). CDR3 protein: CATSIRDRAYGYTF. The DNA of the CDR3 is TGTGCCACCAGCATCCGGGACAGGGCATATGGCTACACCTTC.

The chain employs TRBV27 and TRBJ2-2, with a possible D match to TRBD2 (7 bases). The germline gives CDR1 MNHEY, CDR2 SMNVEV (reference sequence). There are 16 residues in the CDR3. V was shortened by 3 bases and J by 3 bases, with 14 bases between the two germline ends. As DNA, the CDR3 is TGTGCCAGCAGTTTCACGGGGGGCGGTGACACCGGGGAGCTGTTTTTT. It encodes CASSFTGGGDTGELFF.

CDR3 sequence: CASSQSDRAYF. CDR3 DNA sequence: TGCGCCAGCAGTCAATCGGACAGGGCGTACTTC. This chain links TRBV23-1 with TRBJ2-7; 8 nucleotides align to TRBD1. TRBV23-1 belongs to the ORF category, with a function that is uncertain. With 0 bases clipped from V and 12 bases from J, the junction kept 1 base outside the gene matches. The CDR3 loop spans 11 amino acids.

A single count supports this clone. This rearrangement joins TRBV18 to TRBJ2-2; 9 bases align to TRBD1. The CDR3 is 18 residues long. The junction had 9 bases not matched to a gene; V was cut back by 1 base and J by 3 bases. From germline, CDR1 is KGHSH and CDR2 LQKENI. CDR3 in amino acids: CASSPRVPGQGHTGELFF. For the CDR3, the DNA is TGTGCCAGCTCACCACGAGTACCGGGACAGGGTCACACCGGGGAGCTGTTTTTT. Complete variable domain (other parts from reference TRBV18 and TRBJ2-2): NAGVMQNPRHLVRRRGQEARLRCSPMKGHSHVYWYRQLPEEGLKFMVYLQKENIIDESGMPKERFSAEFPKEGPSILRIQQVVRGDSAAYFCASSPRVPGQGHTGELFFGEGSRLTVL.

The DNA of the CDR3 is TGCGCCAGCAGCCAAGATGACAGAATAGGTTACTACAATGAGCAGTTCTTC. Translation gives CASSQDDRIGYYNEQFF. The chain is built from TRBV4-1 and TRBJ2-1, with D maybe TRBD1 (5 bases). Looked up from germline, CDR1 is MGHRA and CDR2 is YSYEKL. With 0 bases removed from V and 3 bases from J, the gap between germline ends came to 15 bases. The CDR3 is 17 amino acids.

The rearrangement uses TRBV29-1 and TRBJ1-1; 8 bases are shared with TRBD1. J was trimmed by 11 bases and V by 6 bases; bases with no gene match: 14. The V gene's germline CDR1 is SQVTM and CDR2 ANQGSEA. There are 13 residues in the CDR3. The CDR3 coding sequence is TGCAGCGTAGCTGGACAGGGTGAGGGCCGTGCTTTCTTT. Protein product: CSVAGQGEGRAFF.

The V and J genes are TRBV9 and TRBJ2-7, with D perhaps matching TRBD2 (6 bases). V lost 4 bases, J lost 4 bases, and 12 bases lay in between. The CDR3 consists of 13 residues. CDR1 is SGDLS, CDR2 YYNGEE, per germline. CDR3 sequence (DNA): TGTGCCAGCAGCCCTAGTGGGGGGTACGAGCAGTACTTC. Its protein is CASSPSGGYEQYF.

CDR3 amino acids: CASSVSPGLAGGFTDTQYF. CDR3 nucleotides: TGTGCCAGCAGCGTATCCCCGGGACTAGCGGGGGGCTTCACAGATACGCAGTATTTT. The V gene is TRBV7-9, the J gene TRBJ2-3, with 15 bases that match TRBD2. The CDR3 has 19 residues. V lost 5 bases, J lost 2 bases, and 11 bases stayed unmatched. CDR1 SEHNR and CDR2 FQNEAQ come from the germline V gene (reference sequence).

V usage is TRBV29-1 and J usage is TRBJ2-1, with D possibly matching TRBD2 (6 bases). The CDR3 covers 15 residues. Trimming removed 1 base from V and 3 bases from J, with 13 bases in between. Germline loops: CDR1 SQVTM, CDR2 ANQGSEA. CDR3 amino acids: CSVEASGLSYNEQFF. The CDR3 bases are TGCAGCGTTGAAGCCTCGGGACTGAGCTACAATGAGCAGTTCTTC.

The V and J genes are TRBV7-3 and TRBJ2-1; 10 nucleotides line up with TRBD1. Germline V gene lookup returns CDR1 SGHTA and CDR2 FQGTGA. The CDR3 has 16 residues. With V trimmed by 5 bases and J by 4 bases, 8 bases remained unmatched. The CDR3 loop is CASSLPGQGKYNEQFF. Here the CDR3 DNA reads TGTGCCAGCAGCCTACCGGGACAGGGGAAATACAATGAGCAGTTCTTC.

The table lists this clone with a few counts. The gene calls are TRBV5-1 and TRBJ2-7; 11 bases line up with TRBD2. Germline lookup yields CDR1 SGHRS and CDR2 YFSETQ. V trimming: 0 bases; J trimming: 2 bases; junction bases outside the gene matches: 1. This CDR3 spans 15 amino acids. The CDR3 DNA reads TGCGCCAGCAGCTTGGCGGGACTAGCGGCCTACGAGCAGTACTTC. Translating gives CASSLAGLAAYEQYF.

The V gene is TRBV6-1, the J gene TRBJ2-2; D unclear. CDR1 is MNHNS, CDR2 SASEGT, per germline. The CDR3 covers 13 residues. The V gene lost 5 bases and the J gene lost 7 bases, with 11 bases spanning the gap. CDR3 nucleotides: TGTGCCAGCAGTCCCGGTTCCTACGGGGAGCTGTTTTTT. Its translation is CASSPGSYGELFF.

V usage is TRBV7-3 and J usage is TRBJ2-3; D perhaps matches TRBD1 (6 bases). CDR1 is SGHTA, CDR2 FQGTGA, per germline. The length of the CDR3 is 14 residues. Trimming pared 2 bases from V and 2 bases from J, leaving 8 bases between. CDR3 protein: CASSLAGDTDTQYF. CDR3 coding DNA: TGTGCCAGCAGCTTAGCAGGGGACACAGATACGCAGTATTTT.

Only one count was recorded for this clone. CDR3 sequence: CASRLSGGAYNEQFF. The CDR3 DNA reads TGTGCCAGCAGATTGAGCGGGGGGGCCTACAATGAGCAGTTCTTC. This chain joins TRBV2 and TRBJ2-1; 10 bases are shared with TRBD2. This CDR3 has 15 amino acids. Germline V gene sequence: CDR1 SNHLY, CDR2 FYNNEI. With V trimmed by 6 bases and J by 2 bases, 4 bases remained unmatched. Together with reference TRBV2 and TRBJ2-1, the CDR3 gives the full variable domain: EPEVTQTPSHQVTQMGQEVILRCVPISNHLYFYWYRQILGQKVEFLVSFYNNEISEKSEIFDDQFSVERPDGSNFTLKIRSTKLEDSAMYFCASRLSGGAYNEQFFGPGTRLTVL.